The source of this T cell receptor (beta chain) is a study of shared clonotypes between healthy human individuals. Study conclusions and caveats: Researchers sampled blood only, noting tissue repertoires likely differ.

The CDR3 extends over 14 amino acids. Trimming left V 0 bases short and J 8 bases short, with 16 bases between. The germline V gene encodes CDR1 GTSNPN and CDR2 SVGIG (reference sequence). Regarding this clone: Its antigen is not known.

Execution of the assay was at deep level. As originally analysed: ImmunoSEQ output lacked quality scores and full-length reads, limiting matched filtering. Profiling relied on immunoSEQ multiplex PCR, and the TCRdb table lists in-frame clones only, not all of them. That table supplies the V and J calls and clone size; D and trimming were determined from the DNA. The repertoire holds approximately 510,000 clones, 79% seen once, with approximately 13% in the top ten. Donors comprised healthy HIV-negative adults lacking recent acute infections or vaccinations. This TCR was recovered from a woman aged 35 to 49 in good health. Some clones in this sample may be carry-over from other donors' samples. The V and J genes are TRBV30 and TRBJ1-2; D possibly corresponds to TRBD1 (6 bases). Input material: PBMCs. The CDR3 DNA is TGTGCCTGGAGTGTAGGCCGGGGGGCGAGGGGCTACACCTTC. Translation: CAWSVGRGARGYTF. The full variable domain, completed using reference TRBV30 and TRBJ1-2, is SQTIHQWPATLVQPVGSPLSLECTVEGTSNPNLYWYRQAAGRGLQLLFYSVGIGQISSEVPQNLSASRPQDRQFILSSKKLLLSDSGFYLCAWSVGRGARGYTFGSGTRLTVV.